Reported below is one T cell receptor (beta chain). Germline and junction disagree at one end, which may indicate a read error. Using immunoSEQ multiplex PCR, the repertoire was profiled, and TCRdb retains in-frame clones only, with some absent. This table holds approximately 170,000 clones, around 90% found once. These data belong to a study of blood T cell repertoires in COVID-19. Study summary: Acute and convalescent COVID-19 samples came from the United States, Italy and Spain.

Symptom resolution, clearance, or two negative PCRs marked the recovered donors of Cohort 3. The TCR originated in a woman aged 18-30 years who had recovered from COVID-19. Sequencing input: PBMCs or T cells enriched from blood (not recorded which).

The CDR3 coding sequence is TGTGCCAGCAGAGAAGAGGAGGCTAATGAAAAACTGTTTTTT. Amino acids: CASREEEANEKLFF. J is TRBJ1-4 and V is TRBV2; D unresolved. Germline values: CDR1 SNHLY, CDR2 FYNNEI. The CDR3 is 14 amino acids.